A single sample is the source of the 11 T cell receptor beta chains below, sequenced in a study of blood T cells in healthy people across ages. Next came a second PCR, run for 7 to 11 cycles, which used a sample-barcoded 5' primer along with a J-beta primer mix. TCRdb recomputed calls from the 5' RACE reads with MiXCR, one row per CDR3 protein. The data hold roughly 1.6 million distinct CDR3 sequences, with around 36% observed a single time. Specimen: blood. These receptor sequences come from a woman between 25 and 40 years old in good health.

The chain links TRBV20-1 to TRBJ1-1; possible D gene TRBD1, 6 bases. V lost 5 bases, J lost 4 bases, and 17 bases lay in between. The length of the CDR3 is 14 residues. Germline CDR1 and CDR2: DFQATT and SNEGSKA (reference sequence). The CDR3 spells CSAFGGRGITEAFF. Written as DNA, the CDR3 is TGCAGTGCTTTTGGGGGCAGGGGAATCACTGAAGCTTTCTTT.

V usage is TRBV11-2 and J usage is TRBJ2-7; perhaps TRBD2 as D (6 bases). Germline loops: CDR1 SGHAT, CDR2 FQNNGV. V shed 2 bases and J shed 0 bases, with 14 bases lying between them. The CDR3 contains 16 residues. The CDR3 region is CASSLRRGSGSYEQYF. The CDR3 region has the DNA TGTGCCAGCAGCTTACGGCGCGGTAGCGGCTCCTACGAGCAGTACTTC.

V and J are TRBV20-1 and TRBJ2-7; possibly TRBD1 for D (6 bases). V was shortened by 6 bases and J by 4 bases, with 16 bases between the two germline ends. This CDR3 is 13 amino acids long. Germline CDR1 DFQATT, CDR2 SNEGSKA (reference sequence). CDR3 DNA: TGCAGTGCCCCGCCGCAGGGGTTTTACGAGCAGTACTTC. Its translation is CSAPPQGFYEQYF.

The chain uses TRBV6-6 and TRBJ1-5; 8 nucleotides match TRBD1. This CDR3 comprises 14 residues. The J segment lost 4 bases and the V segment lost 6 bases, leaving 5 bases of the junction unmatched. In germline, CDR1 is MNHNY, CDR2 SVGAGI (reference sequence). The CDR3 sequence: CASRGQAPNQPQHF. The CDR3 nucleotides read TGTGCCAGCAGGGGACAGGCCCCTAATCAGCCCCAGCATTTT.

This clonotype was seen many times. The chain links TRBV29-1 to TRBJ2-7, with a weak D call TRBD2 (5 bases). With 3 bases removed from V and 7 bases from J, the gap between germline ends came to 16 bases. The CDR3 covers 13 residues. In germline, CDR1 is SQVTM, CDR2 ANQGSEA. CDR3 DNA: TGCAGCGTTGAGAGGACTCCAAGTGGGGAGCAGTACTTC. Encoded protein: CSVERTPSGEQYF.

This clonotype occurred a few times. The rearrangement uses TRBV7-6 and TRBJ1-4; the D gene is possibly TRBD1 (5 bases). Germline values: CDR1 SGHVS, CDR2 FNYEAQ. Trimming removed 5 bases from V and 7 bases from J, with 17 bases in between. This CDR3 has 15 residues. CDR3 in DNA: TGTGCCAGCAGCCCTACACCGGGGGAGGGTGAAAAACTGTTTTTT. Encoded protein: CASSPTPGEGEKLFF.

This rearrangement joins TRBV4-1 to TRBJ1-4; no clear D gene. Deletions cut 4 bases from V and 5 bases from J, with 17 bases between. Germline values: CDR1 MGHRA, CDR2 YSYEKL. This CDR3 contains 16 residues. The CDR3 DNA is TGCGCCAGCAGCCGCCGGATTGGGTTGACAAATGAAAAACTGTTTTTT. This sequence encodes CASSRRIGLTNEKLFF.

The chain couples TRBV6-1 to TRBJ2-2; 9 positions match TRBD2. J was trimmed by 0 bases and V by 8 bases; bases with no gene match: 1. The V gene's germline CDR1 is MNHNS and CDR2 SASEGT. The CDR3 runs to 14 residues. CDR3 bases: TGTGCCAGCCCTAGCGGGGCGAACACCGGGGAGCTGTTTTTT. Protein: CASPSGANTGELFF.

This clonotype came up a few times. V is TRBV7-9 and J is TRBJ1-5, with no clear D. Trimming cost V 6 bases and J 3 bases, with 12 bases left between them. The V gene's germline CDR1 is SEHNR and CDR2 FQNEAQ (reference sequence). The CDR3 covers 14 residues. The CDR3 protein is CASSSDGLNQPQHF. The CDR3 nucleotides read TGTGCCAGCAGTTCCGACGGACTCAATCAGCCCCAGCATTTT.

This clonotype occurred a few times. This chain joins TRBV7-9 and TRBJ2-7; D call uncertain. The CDR3 spans 13 residues. CDR1 is SEHNR, CDR2 FQNEAQ, per germline (reference sequence). The ends were cut back, 5 bases at V and 2 bases at J, with 10 bases in the middle. The CDR3 DNA follows: TGTGCCAGCAGCCCCGAGAGGCCCTACGAGCAGTACTTC. Translation: CASSPERPYEQYF.

The chain employs TRBV11-2 and TRBJ2-1, with 11 nucleotides matching TRBD2. The CDR3 length is 16 residues. With V trimmed by 3 bases and J by 5 bases, 6 bases remained unmatched. Germline lookup yields CDR1 SGHAT and CDR2 FQNNGV. The CDR3 DNA reads as TGTGCCAGCAGCTTGGGGACTAGCGGTATAGACAATGAGCAGTTCTTC. Translated: CASSLGTSGIDNEQFF.